This is a list of T cell receptor beta chains from one sample in a study of T cell changes during pregnancy in multiple sclerosis. Some clones are missing from TCRdb's copy, which holds only in-frame ones; the method was immunoSEQ multiplex PCR. The repertoire holds 35,000 to 40,000 clones, with 92% as singletons. This sample comprised CD8+ T cells from peripheral blood mononuclear cells, obtained in the third trimester of pregnancy. All receptors come from a female donor with multiple sclerosis, enrolled in a pregnancy study. Each CDR3 is given with its conserved first and last residue. The D gene is left open where the match is weak. The listing skips clone size in some rows; elsewhere it reads once, few, many or a size class.

J: TRBJ2-1
size: -
D: TRBD2
V: TRBV5-1
DNA: TGCGCCAGCACTGGACGGGAGGGGTACAATGAGCAGTTCTTC
CDR3: CASTGREGYNEQFF

J: TRBJ2-7
size: -
D: TRBD2
V: TRBV7-9
DNA: TGTGCCAGCAGCGGGCAGCGGGAGGGCCTGATCGAGCAGTACTTC
CDR3: CASSGQREGLIEQYF

J: TRBJ2-3
size: -
D: TRBD2
V: TRBV7-2
DNA: TGTGCCAGCAGCCTGACTAGCGGGAGTGGAGATACGCAGTATTTT
CDR3: CASSLTSGSGDTQYF

J: TRBJ2-3
size: -
D: -
V: TRBV5-5
DNA: TGTGCCAGCAGCTATGGGTTGAGGAGCACAGATACGCAGTATTTT
CDR3: CASSYGLRSTDTQYF

J: TRBJ1-5
size: -
D: TRBD1
V: TRBV4-1
DNA: TGCGCCAGCAGCCACCGACAGGGGGGCAATCAGCCCCAGCATTTT
CDR3: CASSHRQGGNQPQHF

J: TRBJ2-1
size: once
D: -
V: TRBV30
DNA: TGTGCCTGGAGTGGACCTGCCGGGAGCTCCTACAATGAGCAGTTCTTC
CDR3: CAWSGPAGSSYNEQFF

J: TRBJ2-2
size: -
D: TRBD1
V: TRBV7-2
DNA: TGTGCCAGCAGCTTCATCGACAGGGGTACCGGGGAGCTGTTTTTT
CDR3: CASSFIDRGTGELFF

J: TRBJ2-3
size: -
D: -
V: TRBV14
DNA: TGTGCCAGCAGCCAAGACACAGACGATACGCAGTATTTT
CDR3: CASSQDTDDTQYF

J: TRBJ2-1
size: -
D: TRBD2
V: TRBV5-1
DNA: TGCGCCAGCAGCTCCGGGACTAGTCAAAGGTCCTACAATGAGCAGTTCTTC
CDR3: CASSSGTSQRSYNEQFF

J: TRBJ2-5
size: -
D: -
V: TRBV6-1
DNA: TGTGCCAGCAGTGAAGAGCAAGGGGTATGGGAGACCCAGTACTTC
CDR3: CASSEEQGVWETQYF

J: TRBJ2-6
size: -
D: -
V: TRBV4-1
DNA: TGCGCCAGCAGCCTTAAGACAGACTCCTTCTCTGGGGCCAACGTCCTGACTTTC
CDR3: CASSLKTDSFSGANVLTF

J: TRBJ2-3
size: -
D: -
V: TRBV7-3
DNA: TGTGCCAGCAGCTTAACGGGGTCCACCGGGGGCACAGATACGCAGTATTTT
CDR3: CASSLTGSTGGTDTQYF

J: TRBJ1-4
size: -
D: -
V: TRBV7-9
DNA: TGTGCCAGCAGCTTAATCAGGTTGGATTTTAATGAAAAACTGTTTTTT
CDR3: CASSLIRLDFNEKLFF

J: TRBJ2-7
size: -
D: -
V: TRBV4-1
DNA: TGCGCCAGCAGCCAAGATACGAGAATCTCCTACGAGCAGTACTTC
CDR3: CASSQDTRISYEQYF

J: TRBJ1-5
size: -
D: -
V: TRBV4-1
DNA: TGCGCCAGCAGCCCCCCACCGGGGGATAGGTCTCAGCCCCAGCATTTT
CDR3: CASSPPPGDRSQPQHF

J: TRBJ1-2
size: -
D: TRBD1
V: TRBV2
DNA: TGTGCCAGCATGGGCCAAATTACCGGGACAGGGGGTTCCCCGGGCTATGGCTACACCTTC
CDR3: CASMGQITGTGGSPGYGYTF

J: TRBJ2-1
size: -
D: -
V: TRBV27
DNA: TGTGCCAGCAGTTTCGGAGGGGGCGTGCAGTTCTTC
CDR3: CASSFGGGVQFF

J: TRBJ1-5
size: -
D: TRBD1
V: TRBV7-2
DNA: TGTGCCAGCAGCTTAGACGAGACAGGGGTTAGCAATCAGCCCCAGCATTTT
CDR3: CASSLDETGVSNQPQHF

J: TRBJ2-3
size: -
D: TRBD1
V: TRBV7-9
DNA: TGTGCCAGCAGCACGGGGACAGCGCCTTCCACAGATACGCAGTATTTT
CDR3: CASSTGTAPSTDTQYF

J: TRBJ1-2
size: -
D: -
V: TRBV28
DNA: TGTGCCAGCAGTTTGATCTCAGGGGACGGCTACACCTTC
CDR3: CASSLISGDGYTF

J: TRBJ1-5
size: -
D: -
V: TRBV6-4
DNA: TGTGCCAGCAGTGACTCTCGGACAGCTTGTGATCAGCCCCAGCATTTT
CDR3: CASSDSRTACDQPQHF

J: TRBJ1-5
size: -
D: -
V: TRBV7-2
DNA: TGTGCCAGCAGCCATAGAAATCAGCCCCAGCATTTT
CDR3: CASSHRNQPQHF

J: TRBJ1-4
size: -
D: -
V: TRBV25-1
DNA: TGTGCCAGCAGTCGAGGGGGAACTAATGAAAAACTGTTTTTT
CDR3: CASSRGGTNEKLFF

J: TRBJ2-7
size: -
D: -
V: TRBV6-6
DNA: TGTGCCAGCAGTTACGAACAGGGCCACGAGCAGTACTTC
CDR3: CASSYEQGHEQYF

J: TRBJ1-1
size: -
D: -
V: TRBV27
DNA: TGTGCCAGCAGTCACCAACAGGGTTGGACTGAAGCTTTCTTT
CDR3: CASSHQQGWTEAFF

J: TRBJ2-7
size: -
D: -
V: TRBV7-9
DNA: TGTGCCAGCAGCAACAGCTACGAGCAGTACTTC
CDR3: CASSNSYEQYF

J: TRBJ2-7
size: -
D: -
V: TRBV19
DNA: TGTGCCAGTAGTATCGCCGACTACTCCTACGAGCAGTACTTC
CDR3: CASSIADYSYEQYF

J: TRBJ2-1
size: -
D: TRBD1
V: TRBV5-8
DNA: TGTGCCAGCAGCTTACTCTCTCGGAAGGGGGCGGAGCAGTTCTTC
CDR3: CASSLLSRKGAEQFF

J: TRBJ1-2
size: -
D: TRBD1
V: TRBV6-1
DNA: TGTGCCAGCAGTGAACGGGACAGTGGAGCCCATGGCTACACCTTC
CDR3: CASSERDSGAHGYTF

J: TRBJ1-2
size: -
D: -
V: TRBV10-3
DNA: TGTGCCATCAGTGGCCCGGGGGAAAACTATGGCTACACCTTC
CDR3: CAISGPGENYGYTF

J: TRBJ2-1
size: -
D: TRBD2
V: TRBV7-9
DNA: TGTGCCAGCAGCCTAGATCGGAGCGGGAGCTCCTACAATGAGCAGTTCTTC
CDR3: CASSLDRSGSSYNEQFF

J: TRBJ2-1
size: -
D: TRBD2
V: TRBV5-5
DNA: TGTGCCAGCAGCTTGGTGGTAGCGGGAGGGGACAATGAGCAGTTCTTC
CDR3: CASSLVVAGGDNEQFF

J: TRBJ2-7
size: -
D: TRBD2
V: TRBV27
DNA: TGTGCCAGCAGTTTAGGGGGGGGAGTCTACGAGCAGTACTTC
CDR3: CASSLGGGVYEQYF

J: TRBJ2-1
size: -
D: TRBD2
V: TRBV29-1
DNA: TGCAGCGTTGCCGTTTGGCGGGAGTCCTACAATGAGCAGTTCTTC
CDR3: CSVAVWRESYNEQFF

J: TRBJ1-2
size: -
D: TRBD1
V: TRBV18
DNA: TGTGCCAGCTCACCCCTAGTGGGACAGCGAGCTAACTATGGCTACACCTTC
CDR3: CASSPLVGQRANYGYTF

J: TRBJ1-4
size: -
D: -
V: TRBV21-1
DNA: TGTGCCAGCAGCGGCCGGACAGGCTTTTTTGAAAAACTGTTTTTT
CDR3: CASSGRTGFFEKLFF

J: TRBJ2-3
size: -
D: -
V: TRBV5-1
DNA: TGCGCCAGCAGCTTTTTCGGGAGTATCACAGATACGCAGTATTTT
CDR3: CASSFFGSITDTQYF

J: TRBJ2-7
size: -
D: -
V: TRBV19
DNA: TGTGCTACTAGTTTCACTCCGGACGAGCAGTACTTC
CDR3: CATSFTPDEQYF

J: TRBJ2-5
size: -
D: TRBD2
V: TRBV15
DNA: TGTGCCACCAGCAGAGCGATGACTAGCGGAACTCAAGAGACCCAGTACTTC
CDR3: CATSRAMTSGTQETQYF

J: TRBJ2-2
size: -
D: TRBD2
V: TRBV7-9
DNA: TGTGCCAGCAGCTTAGTTCTAGCGGGTTTCACCGGGGAGCTGTTTTTT
CDR3: CASSLVLAGFTGELFF